This is a list of T cell receptor beta chains from one sample in a study of identical twins. MiXCR was run by TCRdb on the 5' RACE reads, yielding one entry per CDR3 protein. The profile covers fewer than 250,000 distinct CDR3 sequences, with 7% to 8.5% appearing a single time and over 5% taken by the ten largest. Separately, the same data were catalogued under a study of yellow fever vaccine responses in identical twins.

The source material was CD8+ T cells sorted from blood. Every receptor here comes from a woman in her late teens or twenties in good health. CDR3s include the opening cysteine and the closing phenylalanine or tryptophan. The D gene is left open where the match is weak. The size entry is marked missing in some rows and otherwise reads once, few, many or a size class.

d_call: NA
v_call: TRBV5-6
j_call: TRBJ1-1
clone_size: NA
cdr3_nt: TGTGCCAGCAGCTCTTCCCCTGATACAGGGCCCCCCGAAGCTTTCTTT
cdr3_aa: CASSSSPDTGPPEAFF

d_call: NA
v_call: TRBV20-1
j_call: TRBJ1-4
clone_size: NA
cdr3_nt: TGCAGTGCCTCGAAACAGGACTTGAATTTTGAAAAACTGTTTTTT
cdr3_aa: CSASKQDLNFEKLFF

d_call: NA
v_call: TRBV29-1
j_call: TRBJ2-2
clone_size: many
cdr3_nt: TGCAGCGTTGAAGATCGGCAGGGTCTCCTTCCCGGGGAGCTGTTTTTT
cdr3_aa: CSVEDRQGLLPGELFF

d_call: NA
v_call: TRBV2
j_call: TRBJ1-4
clone_size: few
cdr3_nt: TGTGCCAGCAGTGTACACAGGGATAATGAAAAACTGTTTTTT
cdr3_aa: CASSVHRDNEKLFF

d_call: NA
v_call: TRBV7-9
j_call: TRBJ2-5
clone_size: NA
cdr3_nt: TGTGCCAGCAGCCCCATATGGGCGGGTAAACAAGAGACCCAGTACTTC
cdr3_aa: CASSPIWAGKQETQYF

d_call: TRBD1
v_call: TRBV6-5
j_call: TRBJ1-2
clone_size: few
cdr3_nt: TGTGCCAGCAGTTACTCGATTGGACAGGGGGCCTTCTATGGCTACACCTTC
cdr3_aa: CASSYSIGQGAFYGYTF

d_call: NA
v_call: TRBV7-6
j_call: TRBJ1-1
clone_size: many
cdr3_nt: TGTGCCAGCAGCGAAATTCATCGCACTGAAGCTTTCTTT
cdr3_aa: CASSEIHRTEAFF

d_call: NA
v_call: TRBV7-3
j_call: TRBJ2-7
clone_size: few
cdr3_nt: TGTGCCAGCAGCTTTCTCTGCGGGGTAGCTCCACCCTTCTACGAGCAGTACTTC
cdr3_aa: CASSFLCGVAPPFYEQYF

d_call: TRBD1
v_call: TRBV9
j_call: TRBJ2-5
clone_size: NA
cdr3_nt: TGTGCCAGCAGCGCAACAGGGGGCGAGGAGACCCAGTACTTC
cdr3_aa: CASSATGGEETQYF

d_call: TRBD2
v_call: TRBV7-9
j_call: TRBJ2-2
clone_size: NA
cdr3_nt: TGTGCCAGCAGCGCGGGAGCTAGCGGGAACACCGGGGAGCTGTTTTTT
cdr3_aa: CASSAGASGNTGELFF

d_call: NA
v_call: TRBV5-1
j_call: TRBJ2-5
clone_size: many
cdr3_nt: TGCGCCAGCAGCTTGGCCCCCCAAGAGACCCAGTACTTC
cdr3_aa: CASSLAPQETQYF

d_call: TRBD2
v_call: TRBV27
j_call: TRBJ2-1
clone_size: many
cdr3_nt: TGTGCCAGCAGTTTATTAACTAGCGGAGGAGGCTACAATGAGCAGTTCTTC
cdr3_aa: CASSLLTSGGGYNEQFF

d_call: TRBD1
v_call: TRBV6-5
j_call: TRBJ2-1
clone_size: many
cdr3_nt: TGTGCCAGCAGTTACGGACAGGGCGCGGGTGAGCAGTTCTTC
cdr3_aa: CASSYGQGAGEQFF

d_call: NA
v_call: TRBV25-1
j_call: TRBJ2-3
clone_size: NA
cdr3_nt: TGTGCCAGCAGTGAATACGGACCCTCTAGCACAGATACGCAGTATTTT
cdr3_aa: CASSEYGPSSTDTQYF

d_call: NA
v_call: TRBV5-1
j_call: TRBJ2-3
clone_size: many
cdr3_nt: TGCGCCAGCAGCTTGGAATTAGGGAGTGGCACAGATACGCAGTATTTT
cdr3_aa: CASSLELGSGTDTQYF

d_call: TRBD2
v_call: TRBV20-1
j_call: TRBJ2-1
clone_size: many
cdr3_nt: TGCAGTGCTAGAGATCTAATAGCGGGGGGGCCTTTCGATGAGCAGTTCTTC
cdr3_aa: CSARDLIAGGPFDEQFF

d_call: NA
v_call: TRBV15
j_call: TRBJ2-1
clone_size: many
cdr3_nt: TGTGCCACCAGCAGAGAACTTGGCGGGGGCGATGAGCAGTTCTTC
cdr3_aa: CATSRELGGGDEQFF

d_call: NA
v_call: TRBV24-1
j_call: TRBJ1-1
clone_size: few
cdr3_nt: TGTGCCACCAGGGGTGGTCAGGGTGATTTGAACACTGAAGCTTTCTTT
cdr3_aa: CATRGGQGDLNTEAFF

d_call: TRBD2
v_call: TRBV2
j_call: TRBJ2-2
clone_size: many
cdr3_nt: TGTGCCAGCATGTCGGGACTAGCGGACCTGAACACCGGGGAGCTGTTTTTT
cdr3_aa: CASMSGLADLNTGELFF

d_call: TRBD2
v_call: TRBV20-1
j_call: TRBJ2-1
clone_size: NA
cdr3_nt: TGCAGTGCTAAGGGACTAGCGGGACCGAGGTACAATGAGCAGTTCTTC
cdr3_aa: CSAKGLAGPRYNEQFF

d_call: NA
v_call: TRBV7-9
j_call: TRBJ2-1
clone_size: NA
cdr3_nt: TGTGCCACCGAGGGGAGCAGGTCCTACAATGAGCAGTTCTTC
cdr3_aa: CATEGSRSYNEQFF

d_call: NA
v_call: TRBV6-4
j_call: TRBJ1-3
clone_size: many
cdr3_nt: TGTGCCAGCAGTGAGGACGGCTCCGGGGGAAACACCATATATTTT
cdr3_aa: CASSEDGSGGNTIYF

d_call: NA
v_call: TRBV7-9
j_call: TRBJ2-1
clone_size: many
cdr3_nt: TGTGCCAGCAGCTTAGCTTACAATGAGCAGTTCTTC
cdr3_aa: CASSLAYNEQFF

d_call: TRBD2
v_call: TRBV7-2
j_call: TRBJ2-2
clone_size: NA
cdr3_nt: TGTGCCAGCAGACCCACTAGCGGGGGGGCCGGGGAGCTGTTTTTT
cdr3_aa: CASRPTSGGAGELFF

d_call: TRBD2
v_call: TRBV12-3/TRBV12-4
j_call: TRBJ2-1
clone_size: many
cdr3_nt: TGTGCCAGCATAGGCGGGAGTACCGGGTTCTACAATGAGCAGTTCTTC
cdr3_aa: CASIGGSTGFYNEQFF

d_call: NA
v_call: TRBV27
j_call: TRBJ2-1
clone_size: few
cdr3_nt: TGTGCCAGCAATCCCCAGGGAGTGGTTTACAATGAGCAGTTCTTC
cdr3_aa: CASNPQGVVYNEQFF

d_call: TRBD1
v_call: TRBV5-1
j_call: TRBJ2-1
clone_size: many
cdr3_nt: TGCGCCAGTGGAGACAGGGGTCCCTACAATGAGCAGTTCTTC
cdr3_aa: CASGDRGPYNEQFF

d_call: TRBD2
v_call: TRBV20-1
j_call: TRBJ2-3
clone_size: few
cdr3_nt: TGCAGTGCTAGAGATCCTGGCGGGGGGGAGTTTGGCACAGATACGCAGTATTTT
cdr3_aa: CSARDPGGGEFGTDTQYF

d_call: TRBD1
v_call: TRBV11-2
j_call: TRBJ2-3
clone_size: many
cdr3_nt: TGTGCCAGCAGCTTCCTCTCAGGGGGCGGAAATACGCAGTATTTT
cdr3_aa: CASSFLSGGGNTQYF

d_call: NA
v_call: TRBV14
j_call: TRBJ2-1
clone_size: NA
cdr3_nt: TGTGCCAGCAGCCAAAGAGGTTGGAGCGGCGATGAGCAGTTCTTC
cdr3_aa: CASSQRGWSGDEQFF

d_call: NA
v_call: TRBV20-1
j_call: TRBJ1-1
clone_size: many
cdr3_nt: TGCAGTGCTAGAGACCTTCTCCCATCCGTCCAGACTGAAGCTTTCTTT
cdr3_aa: CSARDLLPSVQTEAFF

d_call: NA
v_call: TRBV28
j_call: TRBJ2-1
clone_size: NA
cdr3_nt: TGTGCCAGCATCCCAGGAGGGGGGGCCTACAATGAGCAGTTCTTC
cdr3_aa: CASIPGGGAYNEQFF

d_call: NA
v_call: TRBV6-1
j_call: TRBJ2-1
clone_size: many
cdr3_nt: TGTGCCAGCAGTGAGAGGTCCTACAATGAGCAGTTCTTC
cdr3_aa: CASSERSYNEQFF

d_call: TRBD2
v_call: TRBV12-3/TRBV12-4
j_call: TRBJ2-6
clone_size: few
cdr3_nt: TGTGCCAGCGGGGGGGGCTCTGGGGCCAACGTCCTGACTTTC
cdr3_aa: CASGGGSGANVLTF

d_call: NA
v_call: TRBV5-5
j_call: TRBJ1-1
clone_size: many
cdr3_nt: TGTGCCAGCAGCCTCCGGTCAAACACTGAAGCTTTCTTT
cdr3_aa: CASSLRSNTEAFF

d_call: TRBD1
v_call: TRBV29-1
j_call: TRBJ2-5
clone_size: many
cdr3_nt: TGCAGCGTTGAAGGGATAGAGGGGGCGGAATTGGAGACCCAGTACTTC
cdr3_aa: CSVEGIEGAELETQYF

d_call: NA
v_call: TRBV6-4
j_call: TRBJ1-4
clone_size: many
cdr3_nt: TGTGCCAGCAGTCACTTAATAAGCGGCGACGGACTAACTAATGAAAAACTGTTTTTT
cdr3_aa: CASSHLISGDGLTNEKLFF

d_call: TRBD2
v_call: TRBV20-1
j_call: TRBJ2-2
clone_size: NA
cdr3_nt: TGCAGTGCTAGAGTTCTAGCGGGAGGAGACGCCGGGGAGCTGTTTTTT
cdr3_aa: CSARVLAGGDAGELFF

d_call: TRBD2
v_call: TRBV3-1
j_call: TRBJ2-4
clone_size: many
cdr3_nt: TGTGCCAGCAGCCCCGTGACTAGCGGGGGGGACAAAAACATTCAGTACTTC
cdr3_aa: CASSPVTSGGDKNIQYF

d_call: TRBD2
v_call: TRBV27
j_call: TRBJ2-3
clone_size: NA
cdr3_nt: TGTGCCAGCAGTTTGGTAACTAGCGGCAGCACAGATACGCAGTATTTT
cdr3_aa: CASSLVTSGSTDTQYF

d_call: NA
v_call: TRBV9
j_call: TRBJ2-2
clone_size: few
cdr3_nt: TGTGCCAGCAGCGTAGCTGGACCGAACACCGGGGAGCTGTTTTTT
cdr3_aa: CASSVAGPNTGELFF

d_call: NA
v_call: TRBV5-1
j_call: TRBJ1-2
clone_size: NA
cdr3_nt: TGCGCCAGCAGCTTGGGCGGGGAGGCCTATGGCTACACCTTC
cdr3_aa: CASSLGGEAYGYTF

d_call: NA
v_call: TRBV18
j_call: TRBJ2-7
clone_size: NA
cdr3_nt: TGTGCCAGCCGGGACAACCTCTACGAGCAGTACTTC
cdr3_aa: CASRDNLYEQYF

d_call: TRBD2
v_call: TRBV5-1
j_call: TRBJ2-3
clone_size: NA
cdr3_nt: TGCGCCAGCAGCTTGGTTGTTAGGTCTAGCGGAGATGCTAGCACAGATACGCAGTATTTT
cdr3_aa: CASSLVVRSSGDASTDTQYF

d_call: TRBD1
v_call: TRBV10-3
j_call: TRBJ2-7
clone_size: NA
cdr3_nt: TGTGCCATCAGTGATCGCGGACAGGCGCCAGCCTACGAGCAGTACTTC
cdr3_aa: CAISDRGQAPAYEQYF

d_call: TRBD1
v_call: TRBV7-2
j_call: TRBJ2-1
clone_size: NA
cdr3_nt: TGTGCCAGCAGCTTACCGGGACAGGGGTTGGGTGAGCAGTTCTTC
cdr3_aa: CASSLPGQGLGEQFF

d_call: NA
v_call: TRBV7-6
j_call: TRBJ2-3
clone_size: NA
cdr3_nt: TGTGCCAGCAGCGGGGCGGCAGATACGCAGTATTTT
cdr3_aa: CASSGAADTQYF

d_call: TRBD2
v_call: TRBV7-9
j_call: TRBJ2-2
clone_size: NA
cdr3_nt: TGTGCCAGCAGTTATTCCCCGGGACTAGCTGTCACCGGGGAGCTGTTTTTT
cdr3_aa: CASSYSPGLAVTGELFF

d_call: TRBD2
v_call: TRBV4-1
j_call: TRBJ2-7
clone_size: NA
cdr3_nt: TGCGCCAGCAGCCAAGGCCCACTCGCCCCGCGGGAGGGGGGGTACGAGCAGTACTTC
cdr3_aa: CASSQGPLAPREGGYEQYF

d_call: NA
v_call: TRBV7-9
j_call: TRBJ2-5
clone_size: many
cdr3_nt: TGTGCCAGCAGCTTTGACCCCGAGACCCAGTACTTC
cdr3_aa: CASSFDPETQYF

d_call: NA
v_call: TRBV9
j_call: TRBJ1-1
clone_size: few
cdr3_nt: TGTGCCAGCAGCGACCCCGAAAGGGGGTTCACTGAAGCTTTCTTT
cdr3_aa: CASSDPERGFTEAFF

d_call: NA
v_call: TRBV7-9
j_call: TRBJ2-7
clone_size: few
cdr3_nt: TGTGCCAGCAGCCTGACACCGGTCGACGAGCAGTACTTC
cdr3_aa: CASSLTPVDEQYF

d_call: TRBD2
v_call: TRBV7-9
j_call: TRBJ2-1
clone_size: many
cdr3_nt: TGTGCCAGCAGCTCGGTAGCGGGAGTCTATGAGCAGTTCTTC
cdr3_aa: CASSSVAGVYEQFF

d_call: NA
v_call: TRBV10-2
j_call: TRBJ2-1
clone_size: few
cdr3_nt: TGCGCCAGCAGTGATATGCCAGAGCAGTTCTTC
cdr3_aa: CASSDMPEQFF

d_call: NA
v_call: TRBV20-1
j_call: TRBJ2-3
clone_size: NA
cdr3_nt: TGCAGTGCCAAAAGACAGTGGGGATTCACAGATACGCAGTATTTT
cdr3_aa: CSAKRQWGFTDTQYF